One sample yielded the 29 T cell receptor beta chains listed below, sequenced in a study of high-grade serous ovarian cancer treatment subgroups. TCRdb keeps only in-frame clones here, not all; method: immunoSEQ multiplex PCR. The table shows 1,500 to 2,000 clones, with roughly 70% occurring only once. Tumor tissue was taken before any definitive surgery or chemotherapy was given. Input material: tumor tissue. These receptors originate from a human donor with high-grade serous ovarian cancer.

The chain links TRBV5-6 to TRBJ2-7, with TRBD2 identical over 8 bases. CDR3 length: 14 residues. Unmatched junction bases numbered 5, after V lost 1 base and J lost 5 bases. Germline V gene sequence: CDR1 SGHDT, CDR2 YYEEEE. CDR3 sequence: CASSLTGGQHEQYF. DNA of the CDR3: TGTGCCAGCAGCTTGACGGGGGGGCAACACGAGCAGTACTTC.

The chain uses TRBV4-1 and TRBJ2-7, with 13 bases identical to TRBD2. V lost 0 bases and J lost 3; bases outside the gene matches: 5. This CDR3 has 17 residues. CDR1 and CDR2 (germline): MGHRA, YSYEKL. CDR3 DNA: TGCGCCAGCAGCCAAGATTTGGGACTAGCGGGAATCTACGAGCAGTACTTC. It specifies CASSQDLGLAGIYEQYF.

This clone has a single count. This chain connects TRBV5-1 to TRBJ2-7; 8 bases map to TRBD1. CDR3 length: 14 residues. V shed 3 bases, J shed 5 bases, and the junction held 7 bases outside the gene matches. CDR1 is SGHRS and CDR2 is YFSETQ in the germline V gene. CDR3 sequence reads: CASSSGQGYDEQYF. The CDR3 nucleotides read TGCGCCAGCAGCTCCGGACAGGGTTATGACGAGCAGTACTTC.

This clone was seen more than once but under ten times. The chain couples TRBV2 to TRBJ1-6, with 11 nucleotides matching TRBD1. This CDR3 region has 15 residues. V shed 6 bases, J shed 9 bases, and the junction held 7 bases outside the gene matches. Per germline, CDR1 SNHLY and CDR2 FYNNEI. CDR3 in amino acids: CASRAVGTGGSPLHF. The CDR3 DNA reads TGTGCCAGCAGAGCGGTAGGGACAGGGGGTTCACCCCTCCACTTT.

The V and J genes are TRBV6-1 and TRBJ1-2; no clear D gene. The CDR3 totals 14 residues. The germline V gene has CDR1 MNHNS and CDR2 SASEGT. V was cut by 1 base and J by 4 bases, with 10 bases left in between. CDR3 sequence (DNA): TGTGCCAGCAGTGAAGAGGGCAGGATCTATGGCTACACCTTC. Translating it yields CASSEEGRIYGYTF.

CDR3 sequence (DNA): TGTGCCAGCAGCGGGACAGGGTATAGCAATCAGCCCCAGCATTTT. Translating it yields CASSGTGYSNQPQHF. This rearrangement joins TRBV6-1 to TRBJ1-5, with 9 bases lining up with TRBD1. Trimming took 6 bases from V and 0 from J; bases not matched to a gene: 3. CDR1 and CDR2 from the germline V gene are MNHNS and SASEGT. This CDR3 region has 15 residues.

The chain uses TRBV7-9 and TRBJ1-1; the D gene is possibly TRBD1 (6 bases). CDR1 is SEHNR, CDR2 FQNEAQ, per germline (reference sequence). The CDR3 spans 15 residues. The ends were cut back, 5 bases at V and 3 bases at J, with 16 bases in the middle. This CDR3 reads CASSNPTGGHTEAFF. For the CDR3, the DNA is TGTGCCAGCAGCAATCCGACGGGGGGGCACACTGAAGCTTTCTTT.

The V call is TRBV19, the J call TRBJ2-3, with TRBD1 matching over 8 bases. This CDR3 has 15 residues. The V and J ends lost 7 bases and 8 bases, in that order; junction bases with no gene match: 14. Germline lookup yields CDR1 LNHDA and CDR2 SQIVND (reference sequence). CDR3 sequence: CASKSRQGPSGTQYF. The CDR3 DNA follows: TGTGCCAGTAAATCCAGACAGGGGCCCTCGGGTACGCAGTATTTT.

The chain has TRBV7-9 and TRBJ2-1; 13 positions match TRBD2. V lost 2 bases and J lost 2; bases outside the gene matches: 9. Germline V gene lookup returns CDR1 SEHNR and CDR2 FQNEAQ (reference sequence). This CDR3 has 19 amino acids. The CDR3 loop reads CASSLTGLAGVPAYNEQFF. CDR3 bases: TGTGCCAGCAGCTTAACTGGACTAGCGGGGGTGCCTGCCTACAATGAGCAGTTCTTC.

This chain connects TRBV7-9 to TRBJ1-6; D ambiguous. The germline gives CDR1 SEHNR, CDR2 FQNEAQ (reference sequence). Between the trimmed V and J ends, which lost 1 base and 10 bases, there was a span of 8 bases. The CDR3 extends over 13 amino acids. This CDR3 is CASSLVVGSPLHF. The DNA for the CDR3 is TGTGCCAGCAGCTTAGTCGTTGGCTCACCCCTCCACTTT.

The CDR3 bases are TGTGCCAGCAGTAACGACAAGTATGGCTACACCTTC. Its protein product is CASSNDKYGYTF. V is TRBV28 and J is TRBJ1-2; D not resolved. Germline assignment: CDR1 MDHEN and CDR2 SYDVKM. With 5 bases removed from V and 5 bases from J, the gap between germline ends came to 9 bases. The CDR3 runs 12 residues.

This clone is a singleton in its sample. The genes are TRBV7-3 and TRBJ2-1, with a possible D match to TRBD2 (6 bases). CDR3 size: 14 residues. The germline V and J ends were trimmed by 2 bases and 8 bases, with 13 bases remaining between them. CDR1 is SGHTA, CDR2 FQGTGA, per germline. The CDR3 region is CASSLGASAHEQFF. CDR3 DNA: TGTGCCAGCAGCTTAGGGGCTAGCGCTCATGAGCAGTTCTTC.

The J gene is TRBJ2-3, the V gene TRBV7-3; a weak D match, TRBD1 (5 bases). Germline CDR1 reads SGHTA; CDR2 reads FQGTGA. Trimming took off 2 bases at V and 0 bases at J, with 9 bases between the two ends. CDR3 length equals 15 residues. The CDR3 loop is CASSLGASSTDTQYF. CDR3 bases: TGTGCCAGCAGCTTAGGGGCATCTAGCACAGATACGCAGTATTTT.

The rearrangement uses TRBV6-5 and TRBJ1-6, with D tentatively TRBD1 (5 bases). The germline V gene encodes CDR1 MNHEY and CDR2 SVGAGI. This CDR3 has 13 residues. The V gene lost 4 bases and the J gene lost 6 bases, with 7 bases spanning the gap. DNA of the CDR3: TGTGCCAGCAGTTCCGGGACTAATTCACCCCTCCACTTT. Its protein product is CASSSGTNSPLHF.

V usage is TRBV1 and J usage is TRBJ2-1. TRBV1 has pseudogene status. There are 10 residues in the CDR3. CDR3 DNA: TGCACCAGCAGCCAAGATGAGCAGTTCTTC. This codes for CTSSQDEQFF.

In nucleotides, the CDR3 is TGTGCCAGCAGCCGGGGGTCCGCCGGGGAGCTGTTTTTT. The encoded protein is CASSRGSAGELFF. The J gene is TRBJ2-2, the V gene TRBV6-6, with a tentative D call TRBD2 (6 bases). V was pared by 6 bases and J by 6 bases, with 11 bases between. The CDR3 consists of 13 residues. From germline, CDR1 is MNHNY and CDR2 SVGAGI (reference sequence).

The rearrangement links TRBV4-1 to TRBJ1-2; D is undetermined. Trimming took off 1 base at V and 2 bases at J, with 8 bases between the two ends. CDR1 is MGHRA and CDR2 is YSYEKL in the germline V gene. This CDR3 is built from 14 residues. Here the CDR3 DNA reads TGCGCCAGCAGCCAAGGCAGCAAGAACTATGGCTACACCTTC. This codes for CASSQGSKNYGYTF.

This chain joins TRBV9 and TRBJ2-1; TRBD2 agrees at 7 bases. Germline V gene data show CDR1 as SGDLS and CDR2 as YYNGEE. The CDR3 is 17 amino acids. V was clipped by 3 bases and J by 5 bases; unmatched bases: 14. The CDR3 coding sequence is TGTGCCAGCAGCGGAGAGCTTAGCGGGCCCAGGGACAATGAGCAGTTCTTC. It specifies CASSGELSGPRDNEQFF.

The chain links TRBV2 to TRBJ2-7, with D perhaps being TRBD1 or TRBD2 (5 bases each). Germline loops: CDR1 SNHLY, CDR2 FYNNEI. Trimming pared 5 bases from V and 7 bases from J, leaving 18 bases between. The length of the CDR3 is 14 residues. The DNA for the CDR3 is TGTGCCAGCAGTCAGTACGGGACCCTGGGGGAGCAGTACTTC. Translated: CASSQYGTLGEQYF.

The rearrangement uses TRBV6-5 and TRBJ1-2; D may be TRBD1 (5 bases). This CDR3 comprises 15 residues. In germline, CDR1 is MNHEY, CDR2 SVGAGI. With 2 bases removed from V and 6 bases from J, the gap between germline ends came to 16 bases. The CDR3 DNA reads as TGTGCCAGCAGTTACGACGCGGGACTGTTGCATGGCTACACCTTC. It translates to CASSYDAGLLHGYTF.

The V and J genes are TRBV30 and TRBJ1-4; TRBD1 agrees at 9 bases. Germline CDR1 reads GTSNPN; CDR2 reads SVGIG (reference sequence). The CDR3 consists of 16 residues. After removal of 0 bases from V and 0 bases from J, the junction contained 2 bases not matched to a gene. In DNA, the CDR3 is TGTGCCTGGAGTGTAGGACAGGGGCCAACTAATGAAAAACTGTTTTTT. Encoded protein: CAWSVGQGPTNEKLFF.

This chain links TRBV2 with TRBJ1-1; D may be TRBD1 (6 bases). Germline CDR1 reads SNHLY; CDR2 reads FYNNEI. V shed 0 bases and J shed 0 bases, with 11 bases lying between them. This CDR3 comprises 16 residues. The CDR3 spells CASSEALGAMNTEAFF. The CDR3, as DNA: TGTGCCAGCAGTGAAGCGCTGGGGGCAATGAACACTGAAGCTTTCTTT.

CDR3 sequence reads: CASSLVPNSNQPQHF. The CDR3 nucleotides read TGTGCCAGCAGCTTAGTACCAAATAGCAATCAGCCCCAGCATTTT. The rearrangement uses TRBV7-2 and TRBJ1-5; D is uncertain. The V end lost 1 base, the J end lost 0 bases, and 7 bases lay between the germline ends. Germline assignment: CDR1 SGHTA and CDR2 FQGNSA. The CDR3 is made up of 15 amino acids.

The chain employs TRBV30 and TRBJ2-1; D gene unclear. The V gene's germline CDR1 is GTSNPN and CDR2 SVGIG (reference sequence). V lost 3 bases and J 9 bases, leaving 9 bases between the germline ends. This CDR3 has 11 residues. DNA for the CDR3: TGTGCCTGGAGCCCATTAACTGAGCAGTTCTTC. As protein: CAWSPLTEQFF.

This clone appeared a few times. This chain links TRBV7-6 with TRBJ1-1; D may be TRBD1 (6 bases). The CDR3 has 14 amino acids. Germline lookup yields CDR1 SGHVS and CDR2 FNYEAQ. V was shortened by 4 bases and J by 2 bases, with 11 bases between the two germline ends. This CDR3 reads CASSSGHQNTEAFF. Written as DNA, the CDR3 is TGTGCCAGCAGCTCGGGACATCAAAACACTGAAGCTTTCTTT.

CDR3 bases: TGTGCCAGCAGTTACGAAGTGAAATACGAGCAGTACTTC. This encodes CASSYEVKYEQYF. The rearrangement links TRBV6-5 to TRBJ2-7, with D unclear. Germline V lookup: CDR1 MNHEY, CDR2 SVGAGI. V was shortened by 2 bases and J by 4 bases, with 9 bases between the two germline ends. CDR3 length: 13 amino acids.

In its sample, this clone was seen once. As the CDR3 is not closed by the conserved phenylalanine or tryptophan, this likely results from a read error. This CDR3 reads CASSPGGTGGAGYGYTL. CDR3 DNA: TGTGCCAGCAGTCCGGGGGGGACAGGGGGCGCCGGCTATGGCTACACCCTC. The chain carries TRBV2 and TRBJ1-2; 12 bases are shared with TRBD1. The V gene's germline CDR1 is SNHLY and CDR2 FYNNEI. The trim removed 5 bases at V and 4 bases at J, leaving 11 bases unmatched. The CDR3 extends over 17 amino acids.

By its share, this clone is large. The rearrangement uses TRBV19 and TRBJ2-7; 7 bases align to TRBD1. Trimming at V came to 5 bases and at J to 2 bases, leaving 15 bases not matched to a gene. This CDR3 contains 17 residues. Germline CDR1 reads LNHDA; CDR2 reads SQIVND (reference sequence). The CDR3 sequence is CASSVGVFGTVPYEQYF. CDR3 nucleotides: TGTGCCAGTAGTGTGGGGGTCTTCGGGACAGTTCCCTACGAGCAGTACTTC.

The chain is built from TRBV7-9 and TRBJ1-4; the match to TRBD1 covers 9 bases. Per the germline V gene, CDR1 is SEHNR and CDR2 is FQNEAQ (reference sequence). The CDR3 runs to 14 residues. The V segment lost 2 bases and the J segment 8 bases; nucleotides outside the gene matches: 3. The CDR3 reads CASSLSQGAEKLFF. The DNA for the CDR3 is TGTGCCAGCAGCTTATCACAGGGGGCGGAAAAACTGTTTTTT. The variable domain in full, completed from reference TRBV7-9 and TRBJ1-4, reads DTGVSQNPRHKITKRGQNVTFRCDPISEHNRLYWYRQTLGQGPEFLTYFQNEAQLEKSRLLSDRFSAERPKGSFSTLEIQRTEQGDSAMYLCASSLSQGAEKLFFGSGTQLSVL.